This section outlines one T cell receptor beta chain sequence together with its context. This sample is drawn from a study of blood T cells in healthy people across ages. In germline, CDR1 is SGHRS, CDR2 YFSETQ. V trimming: 4 bases; J trimming: 11 bases; junction bases outside the gene matches: 18. CDR3 length: 16 residues. It was with a sample-barcoded 5' primer and a J-beta primer mix that a second PCR of about 7 to 12 cycles was run. TCRdb processed the 5' RACE reads anew with MiXCR; each CDR3 protein has one entry. The sample shows 1.2 million to 1.5 million distinct CDR3 sequences, approximately 59% of them seen only once.

The sample comprised blood. The clonotype was recovered from a man in his late teens or twenties in good health. The chain carries TRBV5-1 and TRBJ2-5; 9 nucleotides align to TRBD1. The CDR3 coding sequence is TGCGCCAGCAGCCCGCCCACAGGGGGCATTAACTACGGGCAGTACTTC. Translation gives CASSPPTGGINYGQYF.